One sample yielded the 7 T cell receptor gamma chains listed below, sequenced in a study of Vδ1+ human thymocytes. Sequences come from RNA converted to cDNA by reverse transcription. The CDR3 regions were amplified by multiplex PCR from V-gene primers to a constant-region primer. TCRdb processed the multiplex PCR reads again with the CATT caller. Among 25,000 to 30,000 gamma-chain clones listed, 15% to 25% were seen once. These receptors' antigens are unknown. Findings and caveats of the study: Thymic TRG and TRD repertoires appeared highly polyclonal, with Gaussian CDR3 length distributions.

Sequenced material: Vdelta1+ gamma-delta thymocytes from the thymus. Subset meaning: FACS-sorted CD3+ TCRalphabeta- TCRVdelta1+ TCRVdelta2- thymocytes. The receptor set was obtained from a boy younger than two who had congenital heart surgery.

This clone was seen a handful of times. The gene calls are TRGV9 and TRGJ1 or TRGJ2. CDR1 is GITISATS, CDR2 ISYDGTV, per germline (reference sequence). The V gene end was trimmed by 4 bases and the J gene end by 12 bases; junction bases not matched to a gene: 6. This CDR3 has 10 residues. CDR3 in DNA: TGTGCCTTGTGGGACATTTGGAAACTCTTT. Translation gives CALWDIWKLF.

The J gene is TRGJ1 or TRGJ2, the V gene TRGV4. This CDR3 is 12 amino acids long. Trimming cost V 5 bases and J 4 bases; bases outside gene matches: 5. Germline V gene lookup returns CDR1 EGSTGY and CDR2 YDSYTSSV. The CDR3 DNA is TGTGCCACCTGGGGACCCTATTATAAGAAACTCTTT. Its translation is CATWGPYYKKLF.

This clone was picked up a small number of times. Within the sample, other DNA sequences also encode this same CDR3. The gene calls are TRGV9 and TRGJ1 or TRGJ2. This CDR3 contains 15 residues. Per the germline V gene, CDR1 is GITISATS and CDR2 is ISYDGTV (reference sequence). Losses at the gene ends were 1 base for V and 7 bases for J; bases not matched to a gene: 13. The CDR3, as DNA: TGTGCCTTGTGGGAGGTCAGGCCTATTCGATATAAGAAACTCTTT. Translation: CALWEVRPIRYKKLF.

This clone appeared a few times. This rearrangement joins TRGV9 to TRGJ1 or TRGJ2. The CDR3 contains 11 residues. CDR1 and CDR2 (germline): GITISATS, ISYDGTV (reference sequence). V trimming: 2 bases; J trimming: 12 bases; junction bases outside the gene matches: 7. CDR3 in DNA: TGTGCCTTGTGGGAGGATATTCGGAAACTCTTT. Translation gives CALWEDIRKLF.

The chain recombines TRGV9 with TRGJ1 or TRGJ2. Germline CDR1 reads GITISATS; CDR2 reads ISYDGTV (reference sequence). V lost 2 bases to trimming and J lost 1 base; unmatched junction nucleotides: 17. CDR3 length equals 18 residues. The CDR3 nucleotides are TGTGCCTTGTGGGAGGCCCGAAAATCCCGCACCAATTATTATAAGAAACTCTTT. It translates to CALWEARKSRTNYYKKLF.

V is TRGV5 and J is TRGJ1 or TRGJ2. Trimming took 3 bases from V and 10 from J; bases not matched to a gene: 9. This CDR3 is 12 amino acids long. CDR1 and CDR2 from the germline V gene are VINAFY and YDVSNSKD. CDR3 bases: TGTGCCACCTGGGACGAGGGGGTAAAGAAACTCTTT. It codes for CATWDEGVKKLF.

The gene calls are TRGV9 and TRGJP. Germline V CDR1 and CDR2: GITISATS, ISYDGTV (reference sequence). The CDR3 extends over 16 amino acids. Trimming cost V 4 bases and J 7 bases; bases outside gene matches: 7. The CDR3, as DNA: TGTGCCTTGTGGGAACCTGACGAGTTGGGCAAAAAAATCAAGGTATTT. Translation gives CALWEPDELGKKIKVF.